Sequencing of this T cell receptor beta chain was carried out in a study of blood T cell repertoires in COVID-19 (TCRdb year 2020). Some background on the complete study: Samples from collaborators originated in the United States, Italy and Spain and spanned both the acute and convalescent phases of COVID-19. The material from the prospective study consisted of cDNA or gDNA derived from T cells, B-cell-depleted T cells, or PBMCs. Deeply sampled blood TCRbeta repertoires from subjects exposed to, actively infected with, or recovered from COVID-19 were included in the dataset. The repertoires were made available in a free public database intended to serve as a resource for research on the immune response to SARS-CoV-2. Samples came from the ongoing ImmuneRACE study (first 160 participants) plus 1,254 subjects from 6 global collaborators. A de-identified subject ID, COVID-19 status, age in years and sex were almost always included in the sample metadata. Where available, HLA class I and class II types were obtained from metadata supplied by the sample provider rather than from assay-based typing.

The CDR3, from cysteine to phenylalanine, totals 13 residues. Just CDR3 DNA is preserved here, 39 bases in frame from base 1. Looking up the germline V gene (reference sequence) yields CDR1 LGHDT and CDR2 YNNKEL. Compared with germline, V lacks 3 bases and J lacks 6 bases; bases without a gene match: 2. TCRbeta CDR3 regions were amplified from genomic DNA by means of the immunoSEQ Assay, a bias-controlled multiplex PCR. The authors' pipeline ran thus. The number of nucleated cells in each sample was estimated by amplification of reference gene primers within the assay. To quantify the absolute abundance of each unique TCRbeta CDR3 rearrangement, sequence reads were collapsed and filtered. Productive Simpson clonality was computed per sample as the square root of Simpson's diversity index over productive rearrangements. TCRdb mirrors the immuneACCESS table, restricted to in-frame sequences. Some clones are absent from its copies; in checked studies, under half trace to an unresolved V gene, and the reason for the others is unknown. V and J calls and clone size are given by that table; D and trimming were obtained from the DNA. The sample table lists fewer than 120,000 clones, over 60% of them with a count of one. The biggest ten clones account for roughly 16% of the sample.

Each collaborating institution followed its own protocols to collect whole blood in K2EDTA tubes. Collaborator samples were shipped for TCRbeta analysis as frozen whole blood, isolated PBMCs, or DNA extracted from either sample type. General study outcomes and caveats: The amount of clinical and demographic metadata varied by source and participant and was provided uncurated.

About this clone itself: It lacks a known antigen. Base qualities were left out, and no much larger clone turns up one base away.

Sequenced: peripheral blood. The chain is encoded by TRBV3-1 (or the pseudogene TRBV3-2) joined to TRBJ2-1, and TRBD1 matches 7 of the central bases. The TCR comes from a woman at least 80 years old with active or convalescent COVID-19. For the CDR3, the sequence is CASSQAGGNEQFF. The DNA sequence is given as TGTGCCAGCAGCCAGGCAGGGGGCAATGAGCAGTTCTTC.